The entry that follows covers one T cell receptor beta chain sequence. Only in-frame clones appear in the TCRdb table, and some are missing; sequencing was by immunoSEQ multiplex PCR. The sample shows 95,000 to 100,000 clones, roughly 90% of them seen only once. The data belong to a study of T cell responses to AZD1222 COVID-19 vaccine. The CDR3 has 13 amino acids. V lost 5 bases, J lost 1 base, and 9 bases lay in between. The germline V gene encodes CDR1 ENHRY and CDR2 SYGVKD. The sample was peripheral blood, taken 28 days after the second AZD1222 dose. V usage is TRBV10-3 and J usage is TRBJ2-7, with D unclear. This receptor was obtained from an adult who received the AZD1222 COVID-19 vaccine. CDR3 sequence reads: CAISNHGSYEQYF. The CDR3, as DNA: TGTGCCATCAGTAACCACGGGTCCTACGAGCAGTACTTC.